The clone carrying this T cell receptor beta chain was counted between two and nine times. A J-beta primer mix and a sample-barcoded 5' primer were used in a second PCR of roughly 6 to 12 cycles. TCRdb re-derived calls from the 5' RACE reads in MiXCR, one entry per CDR3 protein. The sample includes 500,000 to 600,000 distinct CDR3 sequences, 27% of them seen just once. The data were obtained in a study of blood T cells in healthy people across ages. With 2 bases clipped from V and 6 bases from J, the junction kept 4 bases outside the gene matches. The CDR3 has 13 residues. CDR1 is SGDLS and CDR2 is YYNGEE in the germline V gene.

This chain connects TRBV9 to TRBJ2-7, with TRBD1 matching over 8 bases. The receptor was derived from a woman in her 70s in good health. Material: blood. CDR3 amino acids: CASSVAGQGEQYF. In nucleotides, the CDR3 is TGTGCCAGCAGCGTCGCAGGACAGGGCGAGCAGTACTTC.